This TCR beta chain was sequenced in a study of shared clonotypes between healthy human individuals. Study-wide findings and caveats: Clonotype sharing among donors was expected to depend on sequencing depth.

The naive CD8 fraction comprised CD45RO-negative cells positively selected for CCR7 and excluded terminally differentiated effector memory CD45RA+ cells. All donors were healthy HIV-negative adults lacking recent acute infections or vaccinations. Every donor was a Caucasian adult from Nashville, Tennessee. A note on this clone: The antigen remains undetermined.

Here immunoSEQ multiplex PCR was the method, and the copy in TCRdb shows in-frame clones only, minus some. The sample includes around 1,900,000 clones, 90% to 95% of them seen just once. The CDR3 covers 14 residues. V was trimmed by 4 bases and J by 5 bases, leaving 15 bases between them. CDR1 SGHDT and CDR2 YYEEEE come from the germline V gene. Sequenced sample: naive CD8+ T cells from PBMCs. This TCR derives from a young man in good health. Some clones in this sample may be carry-over from other donors' samples. The chain is built from TRBV5-6 and TRBJ2-5; D is uncertain. DNA of the CDR3: TGTGCCAGCAGCCCCCGGATCGTCCGGGAGACCCAGTACTTC. It codes for CASSPRIVRETQYF.